The rows below give T cell receptor beta chains drawn from one sample of a study of blood T cell repertoires in COVID-19. The repertoire was sequenced with immunoSEQ multiplex PCR; TCRdb's copy has only in-frame clones and lacks some. The table includes tens of thousands of clones, about 90% detected once. The sample was peripheral blood. The receptor source for this set is a human donor in a cohort sampled during active COVID-19. The CDR3 runs from the conserved cysteine through the conserved F or W. The D gene is left open where the match is weak. Size is omitted from some rows. Given values are once, few, many or a class for expanded clones.

clone size	V gene	J gene	D gene	CDR3 protein	CDR3 DNA
NA	TRBV5-1	TRBJ1-4	TRBD1	CASMETGEGEKLFF	TGCGCCAGCATGGAAACAGGGGAAGGCGAAAAACTGTTTTTT
NA	TRBV5-6	TRBJ2-2	NA	CASSLRTGWGTGELFF	TGTGCCAGCAGCTTGAGGACGGGGTGGGGCACCGGGGAGCTGTTTTTT
once	TRBV27	TRBJ2-1	TRBD1	CASSFGTGSYNEQFF	TGTGCCAGCAGTTTCGGGACAGGGTCCTACAATGAGCAGTTCTTC
NA	TRBV6-5	TRBJ1-2	NA	CATWGGNYGYTF	TGTGCCACCTGGGGGGGGAACTATGGCTACACCTTC
NA	TRBV3-1/TRBV3-2	TRBJ2-2	NA	CASSQGTVTGELFF	TGTGCCAGCAGCCAAGGGACAGTCACCGGGGAGCTGTTTTTT
NA	TRBV6-2/TRBV6-3	TRBJ1-3	TRBD1	CASSYSTGTGNTIYF	TGTGCCAGCAGTTACTCGACAGGGACTGGAAACACCATATATTTT
NA	TRBV10-3	TRBJ1-1	NA	CAIRPQGVNTEAFF	TGTGCCATCAGACCCCAGGGTGTGAACACTGAAGCTTTCTTT
NA	TRBV10-2	TRBJ2-7	NA	CASRAQGHEQYF	TGCGCCAGCAGAGCACAGGGCCACGAGCAGTACTTC
NA	TRBV10-1	TRBJ2-5	TRBD2	CASSIAGGPETQYF	TGCGCCAGCAGTATAGCGGGAGGGCCGGAGACCCAGTACTTC
NA	TRBV11-2	TRBJ2-5	NA	CASSLLETQYF	TGTGCCAGCAGCTTACTGGAGACCCAGTACTTC
NA	TRBV7-2	TRBJ2-1	NA	CASSLGVPSYNEQFF	TGTGCCAGCAGCTTAGGAGTACCGTCCTACAATGAGCAGTTCTTC